The TCR beta chain under discussion was sequenced for a study of blood T cell repertoires in COVID-19. Study summary: T cells, B-cell-depleted T cells, or PBMCs supplied cDNA or gDNA.

Losses at the gene ends were 0 bases for V and 7 bases for J; bases not matched to a gene: 8. Looked up from germline, CDR1 is SGHRS and CDR2 is YFSETQ. This CDR3 has 17 amino acids. Study processing details: Amplification from reference gene primers served as the basis for estimated nucleated cell counts. Data came from immunoSEQ multiplex PCR; TCRdb stores just in-frame clones and leaves some out. The V and J calls and the clone size are those of that table, but D and trimming were determined from the DNA. The table has roughly 200,000 clones, approximately 81% seen once. This clonotype was obtained from a woman aged 80 or over with COVID-19, enrolled during active disease. Input material: peripheral blood. V usage is TRBV5-1 and J usage is TRBJ2-1; TRBD1 aligns across 12 bases. CDR3 DNA: TGCGCCAGCAGCTTGGAATCCGGGACAGGGGGCTGGAATGAGCAGTTCTTC. It translates to CASSLESGTGGWNEQFF.